These 5 T cell receptor beta chains came from one sample sequenced in a study of neurological immune-mediated disorders. Time point denoted: technical triplicate 3. TCRdb independently ran MiXCR on the 5' RACE reads; one entry per CDR3 protein. This sample has about 30,000 distinct CDR3 sequences, with around 17% found just once. Sequences were obtained from CD4+ T cells from blood. These receptors originate from a female donor with HTLV-1-associated myelopathy (HAM/TSP).

This chain connects TRBV7-8 to TRBJ2-2, with no clear D. The CDR3 runs to 14 residues. Germline V lookup: CDR1 SGHVS, CDR2 FQNEAQ. Trimming took off 4 bases at V and 0 bases at J, with 6 bases between the two ends. CDR3 loop: CASSSFTNTGELFF. The CDR3, as DNA: TGTGCCAGCAGCTCTTTCACGAACACCGGGGAGCTGTTTTTT.

Many counts were recorded for this clonotype. The CDR3 protein is CASSEVSLGGAYNEQFF. CDR3 DNA sequence: TGTGCCAGCAGTGAAGTTTCCCTCGGGGGGGCCTACAATGAGCAGTTCTTC. The chain recombines TRBV6-1 with TRBJ2-1, with 8 bases aligning to TRBD2. Germline CDR1 is MNHNS and CDR2 is SASEGT. This CDR3 spans 17 amino acids. V was clipped by 1 base and J by 2 bases; unmatched bases: 7.

This clonotype occurred many times. The chain employs TRBV20-1 and TRBJ1-5; TRBD1 agrees at 7 bases. V was pared by 6 bases and J by 5 bases, with 7 bases of the junction left unmatched. The CDR3 length is 13 residues. The germline V gene has CDR1 DFQATT and CDR2 SNEGSKA (reference sequence). The CDR3 spells CSARQGTDQPQHF. The DNA of the CDR3 is TGCAGTGCGCGACAGGGTACTGATCAGCCCCAGCATTTT.

This clonotype was picked up many times. The chain joins TRBV20-1 to TRBJ1-6; TRBD1 matches at 7 bases. Trimming at V came to 6 bases and at J to 6 bases, leaving 8 bases not matched to a gene. Germline values: CDR1 DFQATT, CDR2 SNEGSKA (reference sequence). This CDR3 contains 14 residues. The CDR3 nucleotides are TGCAGTGCCGCCTCGGGACAGACTAATTCACCCCTCCACTTT. Translating gives CSAASGQTNSPLHF.

V is TRBV20-1 and J is TRBJ2-7, with D maybe TRBD1 (6 bases). This CDR3 region has 14 residues. Germline V lookup: CDR1 DFQATT, CDR2 SNEGSKA (reference sequence). V was trimmed by 1 base and J by 5 bases, leaving 15 bases between them. CDR3 protein: CSARVGARTNEQYF. The CDR3 coding sequence is TGCAGTGCTAGAGTGGGGGCGAGGACCAACGAGCAGTACTTC.